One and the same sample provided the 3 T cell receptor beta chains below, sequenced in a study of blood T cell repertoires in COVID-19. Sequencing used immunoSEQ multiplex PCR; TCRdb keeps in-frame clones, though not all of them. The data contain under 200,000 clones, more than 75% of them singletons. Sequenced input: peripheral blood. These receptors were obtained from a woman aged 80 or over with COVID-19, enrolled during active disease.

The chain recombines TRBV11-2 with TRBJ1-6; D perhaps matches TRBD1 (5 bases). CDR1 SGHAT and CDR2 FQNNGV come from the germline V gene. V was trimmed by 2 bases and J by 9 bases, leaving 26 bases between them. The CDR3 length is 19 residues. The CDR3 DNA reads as TGTGCCAGCAGCTTACAAACAGGACAAGGCGGCGTCTTGCGTTCACCCCTCCACTTT. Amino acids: CASSLQTGQGGVLRSPLHF.

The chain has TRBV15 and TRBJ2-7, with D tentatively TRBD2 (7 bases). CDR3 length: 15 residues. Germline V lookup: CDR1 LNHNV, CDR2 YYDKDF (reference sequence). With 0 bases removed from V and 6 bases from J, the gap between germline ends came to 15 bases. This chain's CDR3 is CATSRDRRGGSEQYF. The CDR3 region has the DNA TGTGCCACCAGCAGAGATCGTAGGGGGGGCAGCGAGCAGTACTTC.

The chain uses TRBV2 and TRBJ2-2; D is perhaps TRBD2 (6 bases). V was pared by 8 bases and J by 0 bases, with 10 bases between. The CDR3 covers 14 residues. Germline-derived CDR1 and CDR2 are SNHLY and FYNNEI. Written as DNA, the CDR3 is TGTGCCAGCGATCGGGAGTCGAACACCGGGGAGCTGTTTTTT. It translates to CASDRESNTGELFF.